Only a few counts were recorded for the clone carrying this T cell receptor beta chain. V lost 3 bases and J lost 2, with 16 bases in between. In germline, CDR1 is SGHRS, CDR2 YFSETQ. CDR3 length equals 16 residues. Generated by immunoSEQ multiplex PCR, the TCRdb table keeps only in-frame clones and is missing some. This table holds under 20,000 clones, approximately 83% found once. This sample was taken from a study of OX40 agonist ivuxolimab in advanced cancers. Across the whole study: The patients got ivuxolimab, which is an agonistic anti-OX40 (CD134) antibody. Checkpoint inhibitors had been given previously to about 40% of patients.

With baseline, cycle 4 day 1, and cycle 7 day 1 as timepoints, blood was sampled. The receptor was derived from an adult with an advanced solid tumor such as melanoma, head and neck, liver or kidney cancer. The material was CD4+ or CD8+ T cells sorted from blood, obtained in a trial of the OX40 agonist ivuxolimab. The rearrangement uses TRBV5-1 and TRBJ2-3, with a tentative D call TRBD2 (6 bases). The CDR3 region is CASSSLTSSVTDTQYF. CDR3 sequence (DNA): TGCGCCAGCAGCTCGCTGACTAGTTCGGTCACAGATACGCAGTATTTT.